The subject of this entry is one T cell receptor (beta chain). Its antigen is currently unknown. This sample stems from a study of vaccination effects on CD4 cells after COVID-19. General study results and limits: There were few convalescent patients in the study and no early post-infection timepoints.

V lost 6 bases to trimming and J lost 0 bases, with 16 bases between them. The length of the CDR3 is 16 residues. Germline-derived CDR1 and CDR2 are SGHRS and YFSETQ. Produced via immunoSEQ multiplex PCR; TCRdb's table is partial and in-frame only. The repertoire holds 45,000 to 60,000 clones, roughly 80% seen once, with approximately 2.8% in the top ten. Researchers isolated CD4+ T cells once 9 to 11 days of culture had elapsed. Recipients of the vaccine had no prior SARS-CoV-2 infection and negative nucleocapsid antibodies. The origin of this receptor is a human donor who received a COVID-19 vaccine. Sequenced material: CD4+ T cells from PBMCs cultured without peptide, taken before COVID-19 vaccination. The rearrangement joins TRBV5-1 to TRBJ2-1; TRBD2 might be the D (6 bases). The CDR3 spells CASTLVAGSSYNEQFF. The CDR3 bases are TGCGCCAGCACCCTCGTCGCGGGGAGCTCCTACAATGAGCAGTTCTTC.